This TCR beta chain was sequenced for a study of blood T cell repertoires in COVID-19. Germline CDR1 reads MGHRA; CDR2 reads YSYEKL. Deletions cut 7 bases from V and 5 bases from J, with 13 bases between. CDR3 length: 13 residues. As processed by the authors: Scientists estimated how many nucleated cells there were by amplifying reference gene primers. This table comes from immunoSEQ multiplex PCR, and its TCRdb copy is limited to in-frame clones, with some not included. V and J calls and clone size are copied from that table; D and trimming were computed from the DNA. The sample holds some 40,000 clones, 88% seen once.

This sequence joins TRBV4-1 and TRBJ2-3, with a weak D call TRBD1 (5 bases). Material: peripheral blood. The TCR sequence derives from a human donor in a cohort sampled during active COVID-19. The CDR3 sequence: CASTPSGKDTQYF. CDR3 sequence (DNA): TGCGCCAGCACCCCGTCAGGGAAAGATACGCAGTATTTT.